Following are 20 T cell receptor beta chains from one sample sequenced in a study of T cells after yellow fever vaccination. TCRdb re-derived calls from the 5' RACE reads in MiXCR, one entry per CDR3 protein. The table shows nearly 350,000 distinct CDR3 sequences, with around 8.1% occurring only once. Here the sequenced sample was PBMCs, taken around 45 days after the first yellow fever vaccination. These receptors came from a man between 18 and 35 years old who received the YFV17D yellow fever vaccine.

This clonotype was observed a few times. The J gene is TRBJ1-2, the V gene TRBV20-1, with 10 bases identical to TRBD1. The CDR3 has 15 residues. Per the germline V gene, CDR1 is DFQATT and CDR2 is SNEGSKA (reference sequence). V shed 6 bases, J shed 5 bases, and the junction held 12 bases outside the gene matches. CDR3 sequence: CSARTGQGIRYGYTF. The CDR3 nucleotides read TGCAGTGCCCGCACGGGACAGGGGATACGGTATGGCTACACCTTC.

The chain joins TRBV2 to TRBJ2-3; possible D gene TRBD2, 5 bases. Germline lookup yields CDR1 SNHLY and CDR2 FYNNEI. The CDR3 loop spans 13 amino acids. V was trimmed by 7 bases and J by 1 base, leaving 9 bases between them. The CDR3 sequence: CASMVGGTDTQYF. DNA for the CDR3: TGTGCCAGCATGGTCGGGGGCACAGATACGCAGTATTTT.

This clonotype was recorded a few times. The genes are TRBV5-4 and TRBJ1-4; no firm D call. CDR3 length: 15 residues. Germline CDR1 and CDR2: SGHNT and YYREEE (reference sequence). Trimming took off 5 bases at V and 8 bases at J, with 19 bases between the two ends. CDR3 amino acids: CASSHSDPSPEKLFF. CDR3 DNA sequence: TGTGCCAGCAGTCACAGCGACCCTTCTCCCGAAAAACTGTTTTTT.

This clonotype was seen repeatedly, ten times or more. The chain uses TRBV5-1 and TRBJ1-2, with D possibly being TRBD1 (6 bases). The V end was cut by 0 bases, the J end by 7 bases, with 19 bases between. CDR1 and CDR2 from the germline V gene are SGHRS and YFSETQ. The CDR3 sequence is 16 residues long. The CDR3 DNA reads as TGCGCCAGCAGCTTGGACAGGGAGCCCGGGCTATCTGGCTACACCTTC. Translated, it gives CASSLDREPGLSGYTF. Using reference TRBV5-1 and TRBJ1-2 for the parts outside the CDR3, the full variable domain is KAGVTQTPRYLIKTRGQQVTLSCSPISGHRSVSWYQQTPGQGLQFLFEYFSETQRNKGNFPGRFSGRQFSNSRSEMNVSTLELGDSALYLCASSLDREPGLSGYTFGSGTRLTVV.

The gene calls are TRBV15 and TRBJ1-4; 10 bases match TRBD1. This CDR3 has 17 amino acids. With V trimmed by 0 bases and J by 3 bases, 4 bases remained unmatched. Looked up from germline, CDR1 is LNHNV and CDR2 is YYDKDF (reference sequence). In DNA form, the CDR3 reads TGTGCCACCAGCAGAGAACGGACAGGGGGGGCTAATGAAAAACTGTTTTTT. Amino acids: CATSRERTGGANEKLFF.

V and J are TRBV20-1 and TRBJ2-7; D gene unclear. The germline gives CDR1 DFQATT, CDR2 SNEGSKA (reference sequence). The CDR3 spans 13 residues. Trimming cost V 5 bases and J 7 bases, with 18 bases left between them. CDR3 sequence: CSAEIPGQREQYF. The CDR3 nucleotides read TGCAGTGCTGAAATCCCGGGCCAGAGGGAGCAGTACTTC.

This clonotype was picked up many times. The chain uses TRBV5-1 and TRBJ2-5; D is possibly TRBD2 (6 bases). CDR3 length equals 14 residues. Germline lookup yields CDR1 SGHRS and CDR2 YFSETQ. V lost 3 bases to trimming and J lost 1 base, with 10 bases between them. This CDR3 is CASSSRDSQETQYF. CDR3 nucleotides: TGCGCCAGCAGCTCTCGGGACTCCCAAGAGACCCAGTACTTC. The full variable domain, its missing parts supplied by reference TRBV5-1 and TRBJ2-5, is KAGVTQTPRYLIKTRGQQVTLSCSPISGHRSVSWYQQTPGQGLQFLFEYFSETQRNKGNFPGRFSGRQFSNSRSEMNVSTLELGDSALYLCASSSRDSQETQYFGPGTRLLVL.

This clonotype appeared a few times. The chain carries TRBV3-1 and TRBJ2-5; no clear D gene. The CDR3 covers 12 residues. The germline V and J ends were trimmed by 4 bases and 4 bases, with 7 bases remaining between them. Germline V gives CDR1 LGHDT, CDR2 YNNKEL (reference sequence). The CDR3 sequence is CASSPALETQYF. The CDR3 region has the DNA TGTGCCAGCAGCCCCGCCTTAGAGACCCAGTACTTC.

V gene TRBV10-3 combines with J gene TRBJ2-7; D is unclear. V lost 3 bases to trimming and J lost 3 bases, with 12 bases between them. The CDR3 runs 14 residues. Per the germline V gene, CDR1 is ENHRY and CDR2 is SYGVKD. CDR3 amino acids: CAISDDLSNYEQYF. The CDR3, as DNA: TGTGCCATCAGTGATGATTTATCTAACTACGAGCAGTACTTC.

There are a few counts of this clonotype. This chain joins TRBV18 and TRBJ1-5; no definite D call. V was cut by 5 bases and J by 10 bases, with 24 bases left in between. Germline assignment: CDR1 KGHSH and CDR2 LQKENI. The CDR3 sequence is 16 residues long. CDR3: CASSSINTDTRSPQHF. In DNA form, the CDR3 reads TGTGCCAGCTCATCAATAAATACGGATACTAGATCTCCCCAGCATTTT.

The chain has TRBV6-5 and TRBJ2-1, with 10 nucleotides matching TRBD1. After removal of 2 bases from V and 4 bases from J, the junction contained 5 bases not matched to a gene. CDR3 length: 16 residues. Looked up from germline, CDR1 is MNHEY and CDR2 is SVGAGI. CDR3 DNA: TGTGCCAGCAGTTACACGGACAGGGGGACATACAATGAGCAGTTCTTC. This translates into CASSYTDRGTYNEQFF.

The chain has TRBV20-1 and TRBJ2-1; D unresolved. Germline-derived CDR1 and CDR2 are DFQATT and SNEGSKA (reference sequence). V was clipped by 3 bases and J by 0 bases, with 6 bases between them. This CDR3 is 13 amino acids long. CDR3 region: CSASAFSYNEQFF. In nucleotides, the CDR3 is TGCAGTGCTAGTGCGTTCTCCTACAATGAGCAGTTCTTC.

This clonotype was counted many times. The rearrangement joins TRBV12-3 or TRBV12-4 to TRBJ2-7; unclear D gene. This CDR3 comprises 12 residues. V gave up 6 bases and J gave up 10 bases, with 16 bases separating them. The CDR3 spells CASSPSRLDQYF. The CDR3 DNA is TGTGCCAGCAGCCCGAGTAGGCTCGATCAGTACTTC.

The sample holds a few counts of this clonotype. The chain couples TRBV27 to TRBJ2-7; 8 bases match TRBD1. This CDR3 has 12 residues. Germline V gene data show CDR1 as MNHEY and CDR2 as SMNVEV (reference sequence). Trimming at V came to 10 bases and at J to 5 bases, leaving 7 bases not matched to a gene. For the CDR3, the DNA is TGTGCCACCGCTCAGGGGGCGAACGAGCAGTACTTC. This codes for CATAQGANEQYF.

The chain recombines TRBV7-9 with TRBJ1-2; 7 nucleotides line up with TRBD1. Germline V CDR1 and CDR2: SEHNR, FQNEAQ (reference sequence). J lost 7 bases, V lost 5 bases, and 13 bases had no gene match. The length of the CDR3 is 15 residues. The CDR3 bases are TGTGCCAGCAGCGCGACAGGGCAGGGGTACGGTGGCTACACCTTC. Protein sequence: CASSATGQGYGGYTF. The whole variable domain, remainder taken from reference TRBV7-9 and TRBJ1-2, is DTGVSQNPRHKITKRGQNVTFRCDPISEHNRLYWYRQTLGQGPEFLTYFQNEAQLEKSRLLSDRFSAERPKGSFSTLEIQRTEQGDSAMYLCASSATGQGYGGYTFGSGTRLTVV.

This clonotype was found a few times. V and J are TRBV7-2 and TRBJ2-3; D gene ambiguous. Germline-derived CDR1 and CDR2 are SGHTA and FQGNSA. This CDR3 is built from 13 residues. Between the trimmed V and J ends, which lost 7 bases and 3 bases, there was a span of 11 bases. Written as DNA, the CDR3 is TGTGCCAGCACCACGGACCTAACAGATACGCAGTATTTT. Its protein is CASTTDLTDTQYF.

The V and J genes are TRBV7-2 and TRBJ1-5, with D unclear. Germline values: CDR1 SGHTA, CDR2 FQGNSA. The CDR3 has 15 amino acids. The V end was cut by 6 bases, the J end by 0 bases, with 12 bases between. DNA of the CDR3: TGTGCCAGCAGATTGTCACCCGATAGCAATCAGCCCCAGCATTTT. It translates to CASRLSPDSNQPQHF.

This clonotype was counted only a few times. The junction and the germline gene differ at one end; a read error may be behind it. The gene calls are TRBV20-1 and TRBJ1-1; D might be TRBD1 (6 bases). The CDR3 is 13 amino acids. Germline V gene lookup returns CDR1 DFQATT and CDR2 SNEGSKA (reference sequence). The CDR3 DNA is TGCAGTGCTAGAGATCTACAGGGCACTCAAGCTTTCTTT. The encoded protein is CSARDLQGTQAFF.

This chain connects TRBV5-4 to TRBJ1-2, with a possible D match to TRBD1 (5 bases). This CDR3 spans 14 amino acids. Trimming cost V 2 bases and J 4 bases, with 12 bases left between them. CDR1 and CDR2 from the germline V gene are SGHNT and YYREEE (reference sequence). CDR3 sequence: CASSLGHPIYGYTF. In nucleotides, the CDR3 is TGTGCCAGCAGCTTAGGACACCCAATCTATGGCTACACCTTC.

This chain joins TRBV11-3 and TRBJ2-1; weak D call: TRBD1 (5 bases). CDR1 is SGHNT, CDR2 YENEEA, per germline. The CDR3 loop spans 12 amino acids. The V end lost 5 bases, the J end lost 5 bases, and 7 bases lay between the germline ends. The CDR3 is CASSGQNNEQFF. CDR3 in DNA: TGTGCCAGCAGCGGACAAAACAATGAGCAGTTCTTC.